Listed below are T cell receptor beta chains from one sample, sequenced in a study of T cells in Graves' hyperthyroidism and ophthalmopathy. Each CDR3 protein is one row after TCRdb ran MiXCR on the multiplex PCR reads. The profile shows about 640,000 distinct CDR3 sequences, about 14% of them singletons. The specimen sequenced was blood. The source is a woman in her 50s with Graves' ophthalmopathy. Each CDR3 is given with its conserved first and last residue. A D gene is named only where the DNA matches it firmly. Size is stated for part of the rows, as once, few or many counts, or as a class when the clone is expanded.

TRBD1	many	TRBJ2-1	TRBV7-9	TGTGCCAGCAGCACGTCGACAGGGCTCAGCGATGAGCAGTTCTTC	CASSTSTGLSDEQFF
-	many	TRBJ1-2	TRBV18	TGTGCCAGCTCACCAGGGGCCCTCTATGGCTACACCTTC	CASSPGALYGYTF
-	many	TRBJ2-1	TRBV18	TGTGCCAGCTCACCACGCGGGGCAAATGAGCAGTTCTTC	CASSPRGANEQFF
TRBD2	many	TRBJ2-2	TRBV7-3	TGTGCCAGCAGCTTAAGTCGGCTAGCGGGAACAGGGGAGCTGTTTTTT	CASSLSRLAGTGELFF
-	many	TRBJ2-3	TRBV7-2	TGTGCCAGCAGCCTCATGTGGGGGGCTACAGATACGCAGTATTTT	CASSLMWGATDTQYF
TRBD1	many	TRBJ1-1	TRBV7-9	TGTGCCAGCAGCTCGGGACAGAGCTTACTGAACACTGAAGCTTTCTTT	CASSSGQSLLNTEAFF
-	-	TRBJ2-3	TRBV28	TGTGCCAGCAGCTTCTCCGGGGCAGGTCTTCGGGATACGCAGTATTTT	CASSFSGAGLRDTQYF
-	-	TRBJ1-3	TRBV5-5	TGTGCCAGCAGCTTGGACGCGGGCTCTGGAAACACCATATATTTT	CASSLDAGSGNTIYF
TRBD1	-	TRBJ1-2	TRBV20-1	TGCAGTGCTAGCGGGGGGGGCCGGGACAGGGATAACTATGGCTACACCTTC	CSASGGGRDRDNYGYTF
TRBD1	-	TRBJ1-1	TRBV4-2	TGTGCCAGCAGCCGAGAAGGACAGGGGAGCACTGAAGCTTTCTTT	CASSREGQGSTEAFF
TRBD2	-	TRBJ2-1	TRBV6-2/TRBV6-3	TGTGCCAGCAGTGGGACTAGCGGGAGGAGTCTCAATGAGCAGTTCTTC	CASSGTSGRSLNEQFF
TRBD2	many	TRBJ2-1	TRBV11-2	TGTGCCAGCAGCGGGGTAGGGACGGCGGGGAAAGTAGCGGGATCTTACTACAATGAGCAGTTCTTC	CASSGVGTAGKVAGSYYNEQFF
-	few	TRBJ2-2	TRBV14	TGTGCCAGCAGCCCGTCGGGGGATCTCCTAGCCCGGGAGCTGTTTTTT	CASSPSGDLLARELFF
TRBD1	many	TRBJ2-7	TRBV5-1	TGCGCCAGCAGCTTGTTTGGGACAGGGGAATACGAGCAGTACTTC	CASSLFGTGEYEQYF
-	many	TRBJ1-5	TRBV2	TGTGCCAGCAGTGATCGGGGACCGGGGTTCAATCAGCCCCAGCATTTT	CASSDRGPGFNQPQHF
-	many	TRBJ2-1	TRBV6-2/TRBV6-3	TGTGCCAGCAGGCTGACCGGCCTCTACAATGAGCAGTTCTTC	CASRLTGLYNEQFF
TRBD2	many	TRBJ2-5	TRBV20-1	TGCAGTGCTATATCGGTCGCAGCGGGAGCGGGAGAGACCCAGTACTTC	CSAISVAAGAGETQYF
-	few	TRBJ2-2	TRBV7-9	TGTGCCAGCAGCTCCACCATAGGGGTAGAGCTGTTTTTT	CASSSTIGVELFF
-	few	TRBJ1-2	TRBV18	TGTGCCAGCTCACCACGAGGGCTTTCTGGGACGGACCATGGCTACACCTTC	CASSPRGLSGTDHGYTF
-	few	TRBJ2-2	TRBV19	TGTGCCAGTAGTATAGATGAAGTCACCGGGGAGCTGTTTTTT	CASSIDEVTGELFF
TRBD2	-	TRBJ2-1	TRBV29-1	TGCAGCACCGCTAGCGGGAGTATTGGTAATGAGCAGTTCTTC	CSTASGSIGNEQFF
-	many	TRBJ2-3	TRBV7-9	TGTGCCAGCAGCTTCTCTCGGGAACGTAGCACAGATACGCAGTATTTT	CASSFSRERSTDTQYF
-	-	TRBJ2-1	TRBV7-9	TGTGCCAGCAGCCATCAAGTCGAAAATGAGCAGTTCTTC	CASSHQVENEQFF
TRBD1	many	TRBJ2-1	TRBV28	TGTGCCAGCAGTCCCGACAGGGGCGCGGGTCTTGAGCAGTTCTTC	CASSPDRGAGLEQFF
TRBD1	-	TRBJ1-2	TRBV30	TGTGCCTGGAGTTTCGACAGGGTTAGAGGCTACACCTTC	CAWSFDRVRGYTF
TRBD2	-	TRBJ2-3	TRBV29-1	TGCAGCGTTGAGCGGGAGGCAGATACGCAGTATTTT	CSVEREADTQYF
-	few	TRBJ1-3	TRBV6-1	TGTGCCAGCAGTTTCAACTCCCGATTGGGAAACACCATATATTTT	CASSFNSRLGNTIYF
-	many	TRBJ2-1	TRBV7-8	TGTGCCAGCAGCTTAAGAGGCGCGCGGCAGGGGCAGGGGAATGAGCAGTTCTTC	CASSLRGARQGQGNEQFF
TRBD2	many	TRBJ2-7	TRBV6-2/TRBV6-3	TGTGCCAGCAGTTGGGGGACTAGCGACGCCTACGAGCAGTACTTC	CASSWGTSDAYEQYF
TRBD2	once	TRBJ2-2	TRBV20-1	TGCAGTGCTAGGATGTCTAGCGGGAGGAACGGGGAGCTGTTTTTT	CSARMSSGRNGELFF
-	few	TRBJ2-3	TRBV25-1	TGTGCCAGCAGTGAATATCGTACCAGGGATGGAGATACGCAGTATTTT	CASSEYRTRDGDTQYF
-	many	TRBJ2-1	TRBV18	TGTGCCAGCTCACCTAAGGCACAAACGGAGCAGTTCTTC	CASSPKAQTEQFF
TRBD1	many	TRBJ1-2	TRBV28	TGTGCCAGCAGTCGAGACAGGGGAGTTTATGGCTACACCTTC	CASSRDRGVYGYTF
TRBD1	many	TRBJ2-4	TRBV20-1	TGCAGTTCGAGGCCCACAGGGGGCTTTCCCAAAAACATTCAGTACTTC	CSSRPTGGFPKNIQYF
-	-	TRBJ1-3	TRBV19	TGTGCCACAGAACAGGGAAACTCTGGAAACACCATATATTTT	CATEQGNSGNTIYF
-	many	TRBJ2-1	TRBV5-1	TGCGCCAGCAGCTTGGTGGCAGGGGCCGGTGTCAATGAGCAGTTCTTC	CASSLVAGAGVNEQFF
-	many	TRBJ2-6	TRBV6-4	TGTGCCAGCAGTCCCAGCCCGACTGGCTCTGGGGCCAACGTCCTGACTTTC	CASSPSPTGSGANVLTF
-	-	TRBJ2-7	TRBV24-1	TGTGCCACCAGTGACCCAAACAGGGTTGAGCAGTACTTC	CATSDPNRVEQYF
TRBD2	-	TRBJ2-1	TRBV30	TGTGCCTGGAGTCCCTCGACTAGCGGGATGTGGGATGAGCAGTTCTTC	CAWSPSTSGMWDEQFF